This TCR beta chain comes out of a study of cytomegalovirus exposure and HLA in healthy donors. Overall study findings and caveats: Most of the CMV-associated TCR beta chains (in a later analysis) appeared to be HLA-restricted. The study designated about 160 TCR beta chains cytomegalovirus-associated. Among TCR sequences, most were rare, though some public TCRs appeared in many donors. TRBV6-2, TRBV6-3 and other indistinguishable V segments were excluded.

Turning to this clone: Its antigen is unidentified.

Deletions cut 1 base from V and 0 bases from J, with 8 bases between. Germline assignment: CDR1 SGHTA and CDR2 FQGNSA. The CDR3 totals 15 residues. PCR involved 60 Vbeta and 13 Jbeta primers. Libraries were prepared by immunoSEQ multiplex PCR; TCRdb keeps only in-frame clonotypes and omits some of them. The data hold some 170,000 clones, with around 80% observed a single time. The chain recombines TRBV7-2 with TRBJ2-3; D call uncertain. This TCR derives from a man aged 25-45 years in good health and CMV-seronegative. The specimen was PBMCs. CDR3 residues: CASSLGATSTDTQYF. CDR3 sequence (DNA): TGTGCCAGCAGCTTAGGCGCGACTAGCACAGATACGCAGTATTTT.